The rows below give T cell receptor beta chains drawn from one sample of a study of OX40 agonist ivuxolimab in advanced cancers. The data were produced by immunoSEQ multiplex PCR, yet TCRdb's version contains in-frame clones alone and is incomplete. The top ten clones hold about 5.5% of a sample with around 77,000 clones, about nine tenths of them seen once. Sequencing was performed on CD4+ or CD8+ T cells sorted from blood, taken in a trial of the OX40 agonist ivuxolimab. The receptors originated from an adult with an advanced solid tumor such as melanoma, head and neck, liver or kidney cancer. CDR3s include the opening cysteine and the closing phenylalanine or tryptophan.

j_call | v_call | cdr3_aa
TRBJ1-2 | TRBV6-4 | CASSDPAGSYYGYTF
TRBJ1-2 | TRBV2 | CASLSDGIYGYTF
TRBJ1-5 | TRBV19 | CASRQGYQPQHF
TRBJ2-7 | TRBV4-3 | CASSQGFSYEQYF
TRBJ1-3 | TRBV15 | CATSRDSTGNTIYF
TRBJ2-7 | TRBV5-1 | CASSFSGSPNGQYF
TRBJ2-1 | TRBV7-3 | CASSSDMGGGGSYNEQFF
TRBJ2-1 | TRBV9 | CASSGEGPLTNEQFF
TRBJ1-4 | TRBV9 | CASSPRGGAGTASSKLFF
TRBJ2-7 | TRBV27 | CASSYQGGDEQYF
TRBJ2-1 | TRBV29-1 | CSQGAGVYNEQFF
TRBJ2-1 | TRBV21-1 | CASSAPGTPYNEQFF
TRBJ2-3 | TRBV7-8 | CASSSTGPSTDTQYF
TRBJ2-2 | TRBV5-8 | CASSLRPTNTGELFF
TRBJ1-2 | TRBV19 | CASSIGQSYGYTF
TRBJ2-5 | TRBV4-1 | CASSQELAEETQYF
TRBJ2-5 | TRBV30 | CAWSVMAPGKYQETQYF
TRBJ1-2 | TRBV13 | CASSSYKSGYTF
TRBJ2-2 | TRBV5-1 | CASSLEVPGTGELFF
TRBJ2-7 | TRBV30 | CAWSPLSRPSYEQYF
TRBJ1-5 | TRBV7-9 | CASSSDMGNQPQHF
TRBJ2-2 | TRBV7-6 | CASSNTGELFF
TRBJ2-3 | TRBV30 | CAWSGRDLVFTDTQYF
TRBJ2-7 | TRBV4-1 | CASSQDATGVFYEQYF
TRBJ2-7 | TRBV4-1 | CASSQDPGYLYEQYF
TRBJ2-7 | TRBV7-2 | CASSYLTGTYEQYF
TRBJ1-1 | TRBV2 | CASSEGRDRGQAFF
TRBJ1-1 | TRBV19 | CASSIQGGATEAFF
. | TRBV7-9 | CASSLLTPRGQGFSYEQYF
TRBJ2-5 | TRBV5-4 | CASSSGQPTQYF
TRBJ1-2 | TRBV4-2 | CASSQPPHGDGYTF
TRBJ1-2 | TRBV27 | CASSSLTRNYGYTF
TRBJ2-2 | TRBV27 | CASSAPIGGSGELFF
TRBJ2-1 | TRBV4-2 | CASSQEARGTYNEQFF
TRBJ2-5 | TRBV11-3 | CASSLGRQGALETQYF
TRBJ2-7 | TRBV6-5 | CASSYGRYYEQYF
TRBJ1-1 | TRBV27 | CASSLMGRDTEAFF
TRBJ2-5 | TRBV5-8 | CASSTLGGSEETQYF
TRBJ2-5 | TRBV10-3 | CAISEDTYQETQYF
TRBJ1-2 | TRBV28 | CASSWDNHRGYTF
TRBJ1-5 | TRBV7-9 | CASSLANQPQHF
TRBJ2-7 | TRBV11-2 | CASSFGLVSYEQYF
TRBJ2-5 | TRBV7-8 | CASSLAEGIAAQETQYF
TRBJ2-7 | TRBV29-1 | CSVEDRGLYEQYF